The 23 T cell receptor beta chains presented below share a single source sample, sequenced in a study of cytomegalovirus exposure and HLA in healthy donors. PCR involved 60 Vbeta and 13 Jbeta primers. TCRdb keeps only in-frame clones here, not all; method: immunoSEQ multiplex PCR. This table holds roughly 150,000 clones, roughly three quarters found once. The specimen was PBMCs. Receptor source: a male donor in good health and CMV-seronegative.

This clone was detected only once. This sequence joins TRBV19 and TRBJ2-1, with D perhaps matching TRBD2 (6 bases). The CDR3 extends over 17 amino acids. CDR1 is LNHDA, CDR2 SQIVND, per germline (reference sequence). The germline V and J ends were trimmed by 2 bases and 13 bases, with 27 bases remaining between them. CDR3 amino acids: CASSITVNGERRAGQFF. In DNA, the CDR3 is TGTGCCAGTAGTATAACCGTCAATGGAGAACGTCGCGCGGGACAGTTCTTC. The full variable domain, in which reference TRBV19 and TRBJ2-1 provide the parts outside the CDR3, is DGGITQSPKYLFRKEGQNVTLSCEQNLNHDAMYWYRQDPGQGLRLIYYSQIVNDFQKGDIAEGYSVSREKKESFPLTVTSAQKNPTAFYLCASSITVNGERRAGQFFGPGTRLTVL.

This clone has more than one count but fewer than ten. CDR3 DNA: TGTGCCAGCACCACCACAGGGGGCCCATTCTATGGCTACACCTTC. Amino acid sequence: CASTTTGGPFYGYTF. This sequence joins TRBV5-8 and TRBJ1-2; 9 nucleotides line up with TRBD1. V trimming: 6 bases; J trimming: 4 bases; junction bases outside the gene matches: 10. Germline CDR1 is SGHTS and CDR2 is YDEGEE. The CDR3 length is 15 residues.

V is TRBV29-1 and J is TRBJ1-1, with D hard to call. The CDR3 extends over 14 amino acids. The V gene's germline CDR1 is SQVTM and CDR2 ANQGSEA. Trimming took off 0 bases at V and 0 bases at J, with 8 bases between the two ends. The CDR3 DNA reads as TGCAGCGTTGAAGATCAGGATTTGAACACTGAAGCTTTCTTT. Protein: CSVEDQDLNTEAFF. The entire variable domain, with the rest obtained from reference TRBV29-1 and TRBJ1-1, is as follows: SAVISQKPSRDICQRGTSLTIQCQVDSQVTMMFWYRQQPGQSLTLIATANQGSEATYESGFVIDKFPISRPNLTFSTLTVSNMSPEDSSIYLCSVEDQDLNTEAFFGQGTRLTVV.

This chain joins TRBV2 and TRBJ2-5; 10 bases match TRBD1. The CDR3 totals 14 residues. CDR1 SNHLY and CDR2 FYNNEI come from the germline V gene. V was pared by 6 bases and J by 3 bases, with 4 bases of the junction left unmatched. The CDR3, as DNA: TGTGCCAGCAGGTTGACAGGGGGCGAAGAGACCCAGTACTTC. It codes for CASRLTGGEETQYF.

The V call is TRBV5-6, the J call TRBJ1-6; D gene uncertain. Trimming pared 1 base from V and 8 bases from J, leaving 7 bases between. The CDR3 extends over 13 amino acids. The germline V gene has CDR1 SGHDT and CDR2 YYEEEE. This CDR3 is CASSLQRDSPLHF. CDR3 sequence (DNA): TGTGCCAGCAGCTTGCAACGAGATTCACCCCTCCACTTT. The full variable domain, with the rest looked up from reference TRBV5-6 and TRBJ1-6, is DAGVTQSPTHLIKTRGQQVTLRCSPKSGHDTVSWYQQALGQGPQFIFQYYEEEERQRGNFPDRFSGHQFPNYSSELNVNALLLGDSALYLCASSLQRDSPLHFGNGTRLTVT.

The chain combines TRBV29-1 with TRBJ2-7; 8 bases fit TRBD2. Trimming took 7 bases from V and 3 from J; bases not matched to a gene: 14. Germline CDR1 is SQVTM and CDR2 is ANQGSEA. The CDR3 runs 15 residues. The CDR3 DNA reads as TGCAGCGCCATGAGCGCCTCGGGGACTAGCTACGAGCAGTACTTC. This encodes CSAMSASGTSYEQYF.

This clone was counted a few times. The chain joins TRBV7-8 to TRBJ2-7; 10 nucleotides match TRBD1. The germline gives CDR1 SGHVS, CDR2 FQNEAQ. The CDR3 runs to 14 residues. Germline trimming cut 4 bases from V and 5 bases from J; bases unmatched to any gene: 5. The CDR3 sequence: CASSSGTGVHEQYF. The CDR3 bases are TGTGCCAGCAGCTCCGGGACAGGGGTCCACGAGCAGTACTTC.

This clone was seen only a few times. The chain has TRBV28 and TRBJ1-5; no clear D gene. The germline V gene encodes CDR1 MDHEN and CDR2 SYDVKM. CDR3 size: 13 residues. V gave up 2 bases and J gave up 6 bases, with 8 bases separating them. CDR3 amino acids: CASSLTNPQPQHF. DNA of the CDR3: TGTGCCAGCAGTTTAACAAATCCTCAGCCCCAGCATTTT.

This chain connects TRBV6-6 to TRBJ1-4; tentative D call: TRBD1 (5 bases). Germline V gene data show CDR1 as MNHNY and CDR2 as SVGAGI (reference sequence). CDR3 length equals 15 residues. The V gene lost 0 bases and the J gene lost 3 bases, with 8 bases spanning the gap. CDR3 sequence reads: CASSYSRGSNEKLFF. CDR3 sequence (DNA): TGTGCCAGCAGTTACTCTAGGGGCTCTAATGAAAAACTGTTTTTT.

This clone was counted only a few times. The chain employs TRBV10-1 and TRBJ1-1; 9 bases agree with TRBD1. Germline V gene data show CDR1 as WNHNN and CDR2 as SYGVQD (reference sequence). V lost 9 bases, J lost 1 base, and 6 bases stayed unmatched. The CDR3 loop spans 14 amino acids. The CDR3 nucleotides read TGCGCCAGTATGGGACAGGGAGGGAACACTGAAGCTTTCTTT. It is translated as CASMGQGGNTEAFF.

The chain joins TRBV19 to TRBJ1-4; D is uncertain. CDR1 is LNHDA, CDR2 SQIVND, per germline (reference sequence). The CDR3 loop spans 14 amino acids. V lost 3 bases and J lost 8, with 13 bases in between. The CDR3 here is CASSMRGFGEKLFF. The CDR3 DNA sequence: TGTGCCAGTAGTATGCGGGGATTCGGCGAAAAACTGTTTTTT. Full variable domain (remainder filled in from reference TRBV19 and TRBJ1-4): DGGITQSPKYLFRKEGQNVTLSCEQNLNHDAMYWYRQDPGQGLRLIYYSQIVNDFQKGDIAEGYSVSREKKESFPLTVTSAQKNPTAFYLCASSMRGFGEKLFFGSGTQLSVL.

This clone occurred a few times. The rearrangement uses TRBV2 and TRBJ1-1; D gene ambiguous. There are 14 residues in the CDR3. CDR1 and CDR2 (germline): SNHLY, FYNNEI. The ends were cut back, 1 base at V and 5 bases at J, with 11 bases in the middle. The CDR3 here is CASSEGGGRTEAFF. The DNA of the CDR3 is TGTGCCAGCAGTGAAGGCGGAGGGAGGACTGAAGCTTTCTTT.

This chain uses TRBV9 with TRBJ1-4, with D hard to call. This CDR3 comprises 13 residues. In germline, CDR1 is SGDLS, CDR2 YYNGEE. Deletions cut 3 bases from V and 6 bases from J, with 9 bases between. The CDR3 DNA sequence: TGTGCCAGCAGCGCCGGTGAGGATGAAAAACTGTTTTTT. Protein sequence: CASSAGEDEKLFF.

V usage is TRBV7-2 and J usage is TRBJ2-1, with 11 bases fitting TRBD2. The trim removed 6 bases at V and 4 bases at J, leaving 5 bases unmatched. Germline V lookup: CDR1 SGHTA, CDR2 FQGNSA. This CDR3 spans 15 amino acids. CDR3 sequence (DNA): TGTGCCAGCAGTATAGCGGGGGGGGATTACAATGAGCAGTTCTTC. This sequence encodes CASSIAGGDYNEQFF. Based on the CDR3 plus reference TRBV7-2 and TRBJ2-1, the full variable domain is GAGVSQSPSNKVTEKGKDVELRCDPISGHTALYWYRQSLGQGLEFLIYFQGNSAPDKSGLPSDRFSAERTGGSVSTLTIQRTQQEDSAVYLCASSIAGGDYNEQFFGPGTRLTVL.

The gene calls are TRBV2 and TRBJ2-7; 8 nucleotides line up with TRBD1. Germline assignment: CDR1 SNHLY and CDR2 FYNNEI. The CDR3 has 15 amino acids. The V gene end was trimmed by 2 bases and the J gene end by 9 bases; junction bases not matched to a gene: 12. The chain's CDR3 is CASSEPLGDRGVQYF. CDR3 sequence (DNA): TGTGCCAGCAGTGAACCCCTTGGAGACAGGGGAGTGCAGTACTTC.

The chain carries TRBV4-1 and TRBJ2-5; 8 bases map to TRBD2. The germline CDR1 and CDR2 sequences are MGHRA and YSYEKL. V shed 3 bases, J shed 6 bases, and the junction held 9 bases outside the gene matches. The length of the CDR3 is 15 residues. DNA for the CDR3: TGCGCCAGCAGCCAGTTGGCGGGGGGAGTAAAGACCCAGTACTTC. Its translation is CASSQLAGGVKTQYF.

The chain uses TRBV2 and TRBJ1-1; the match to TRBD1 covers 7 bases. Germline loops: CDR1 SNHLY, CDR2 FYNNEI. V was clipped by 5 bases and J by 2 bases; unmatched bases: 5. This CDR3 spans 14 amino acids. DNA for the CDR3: TGTGCCAGCAGTTTACAGGGGTTCAACACTGAAGCTTTCTTT. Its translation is CASSLQGFNTEAFF. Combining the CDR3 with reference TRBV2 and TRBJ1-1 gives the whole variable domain EPEVTQTPSHQVTQMGQEVILRCVPISNHLYFYWYRQILGQKVEFLVSFYNNEISEKSEIFDDQFSVERPDGSNFTLKIRSTKLEDSAMYFCASSLQGFNTEAFFGQGTRLTVV.

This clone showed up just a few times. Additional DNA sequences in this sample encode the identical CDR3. CDR3 DNA sequence: TGTGCCAGCAGCTTAGGCGGCGGAAACACCATATATTTT. Translated: CASSLGGGNTIYF. This chain joins TRBV7-3 and TRBJ1-3; no clear D gene. Looked up from germline, CDR1 is SGHTA and CDR2 is FQGTGA. Trimming removed 2 bases from V and 4 bases from J, with 6 bases in between. The CDR3 loop spans 13 amino acids.

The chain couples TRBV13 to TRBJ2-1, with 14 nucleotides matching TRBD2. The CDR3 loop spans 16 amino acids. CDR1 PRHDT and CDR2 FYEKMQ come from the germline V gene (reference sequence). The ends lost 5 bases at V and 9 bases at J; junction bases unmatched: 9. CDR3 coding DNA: TGTGCCAGCAGCATCAGGGGACTAGCGGGAGCGCGTGAGCAGTTCTTC. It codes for CASSIRGLAGAREQFF.

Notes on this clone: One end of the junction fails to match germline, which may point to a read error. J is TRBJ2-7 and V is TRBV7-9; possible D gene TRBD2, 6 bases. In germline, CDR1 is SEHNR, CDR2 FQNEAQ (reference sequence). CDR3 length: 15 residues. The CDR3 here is CSSSFGGGSSYEQYF. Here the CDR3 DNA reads TGTTCCAGCAGCTTTGGGGGAGGTAGCTCCTACGAGCAGTACTTC.

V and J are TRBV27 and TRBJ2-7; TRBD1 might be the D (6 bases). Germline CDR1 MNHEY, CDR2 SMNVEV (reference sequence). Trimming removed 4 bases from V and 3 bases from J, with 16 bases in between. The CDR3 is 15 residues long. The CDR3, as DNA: TGTGCCAGCAGTTCAGGGGATTACCCCTACTACGAGCAGTACTTC. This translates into CASSSGDYPYYEQYF.

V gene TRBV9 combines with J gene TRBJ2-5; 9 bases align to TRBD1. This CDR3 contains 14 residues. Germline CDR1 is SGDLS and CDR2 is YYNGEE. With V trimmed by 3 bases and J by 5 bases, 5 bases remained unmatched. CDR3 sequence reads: CASSEDRGEETQYF. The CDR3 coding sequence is TGTGCCAGCAGCGAAGACAGGGGGGAGGAGACCCAGTACTTC.

The CDR3 spells CASSSLAGPLETQYF. The CDR3 nucleotides read TGTGCCAGCAGCTCACTAGCGGGCCCCCTCGAGACCCAGTACTTC. The rearrangement joins TRBV5-5 to TRBJ2-5; 9 nucleotides line up with TRBD2. V trimming: 3 bases; J trimming: 5 bases; junction bases outside the gene matches: 8. There are 15 residues in the CDR3. The germline V gene encodes CDR1 SGHKS and CDR2 YYEKEE (reference sequence).